Below, 26 T cell receptor beta chains from the same sample are listed, as sequenced in a study of T cell repertoires in cytomegalovirus infection. MiXCR, run by TCRdb on the reads, gives a single entry per CDR3 protein. Of roughly 230,000 distinct CDR3 sequences detected, approximately 22% appear once; the ten largest clones hold 15% to 20%. Material for sequencing was CD8+ T cells from PBMCs. These receptors were collected from a human donor in good health (CMV status not recorded). Some clones in this sample may be carry-over from other donors' samples.

A few counts support this clonotype. The chain joins TRBV10-3 to TRBJ2-1; no clear D gene. V was cut by 2 bases and J by 7 bases, with 6 bases left in between. The CDR3 covers 12 residues. Germline CDR1 reads ENHRY; CDR2 reads SYGVKD. The CDR3 loop is CAISEALNEQFF. The CDR3 DNA is TGTGCCATCAGTGAGGCCCTGAATGAGCAGTTCTTC.

Only a few counts were recorded for this clonotype. V and J are TRBV18 and TRBJ1-2, with 7 nucleotides matching TRBD1. CDR3 length: 15 amino acids. Germline V gene lookup returns CDR1 KGHSH and CDR2 LQKENI. V lost 4 bases to trimming and J lost 2 bases; unmatched junction nucleotides: 7. Here the CDR3 reads CASSQTGIPNYGYTF. In DNA form, the CDR3 reads TGTGCCAGCTCACAGACAGGGATCCCAAACTATGGCTACACCTTC.

This clonotype was seen only a few times. J is TRBJ2-2 and V is TRBV29-1; 14 nucleotides align to TRBD2. CDR3 length equals 17 residues. V was clipped by 0 bases and J by 5 bases; unmatched bases: 5. In germline, CDR1 is SQVTM, CDR2 ANQGSEA. CDR3 loop: CSVEEWTSGGSTGELFF. Here the CDR3 DNA reads TGCAGCGTTGAAGAGTGGACTAGCGGGGGGTCTACCGGGGAGCTGTTTTTT.

This clonotype occurred once. One base away lies a much larger clone, so this may be a sequencing read error. This chain uses TRBV7-6 with TRBJ2-7, with D maybe TRBD1 (6 bases). There are 14 residues in the CDR3. Per the germline V gene, CDR1 is SGHVS and CDR2 is FNYEAQ. V dropped 4 bases and J dropped 2 bases, with 12 bases sitting between them. The DNA of the CDR3 is TGTGCCAGCAGCTGGGGGACATGGCCCTACGAGCAGTACTTC. This gives the protein CASSWGTWPYEQYF.

At least ten counts were recorded for this clonotype. The J gene is TRBJ2-3, the V gene TRBV27; TRBD2 aligns across 11 bases. Trimming took 4 bases from V and 2 from J; bases not matched to a gene: 8. This CDR3 is built from 17 residues. Germline V gene lookup returns CDR1 MNHEY and CDR2 SMNVEV (reference sequence). The CDR3 reads CASSSLTSGGFTDTQYF. Written as DNA, the CDR3 is TGTGCCAGCAGTTCCCTAACTAGCGGGGGATTCACAGATACGCAGTATTTT.

This clonotype was counted between two and nine times. The chain employs TRBV7-8 and TRBJ2-1; 7 bases map to TRBD1. The trim removed 4 bases at V and 7 bases at J, leaving 4 bases unmatched. The CDR3 is 13 amino acids. Germline CDR1 reads SGHVS; CDR2 reads FQNEAQ. The CDR3, as DNA: TGTGCCAGCAGCTCCCGACAGGGAAATGAGCAGTTCTTC. It translates to CASSSRQGNEQFF. Supplemented by reference TRBV7-8 and TRBJ2-1, the full variable domain reads GAGVSQSPRYKVAKRGQDVALRCDPISGHVSLFWYQQALGQGPEFLTYFQNEAQLDKSGLPSDRFFAERPEGSVSTLKIQRTQQEDSAVYLCASSSRQGNEQFFGPGTRLTVL.

The V gene is TRBV10-3, the J gene TRBJ2-3; possibly TRBD2 for D (7 bases). V lost 10 bases to trimming and J lost 2 bases, with 25 bases between them. CDR3 length: 17 amino acids. Germline loops: CDR1 ENHRY, CDR2 SYGVKD. The CDR3 spells CATRDVGGTISTDTQYF. The CDR3 coding sequence is TGTGCCACCAGGGATGTGGGGGGGACAATTTCCACAGATACGCAGTATTTT.

This clonotype was seen once. This may arise from a read error, as a much more abundant clone is one base away. The genes are TRBV7-8 and TRBJ2-5; unclear D gene. V dropped 8 bases and J dropped 0 bases, with 13 bases sitting between them. This CDR3 comprises 14 residues. The germline gives CDR1 SGHVS, CDR2 FQNEAQ. The CDR3 bases are TGTGCCAGCGCCGTCGGCCCGTACCAAGAGACCCAGTACTTC. This encodes CASAVGPYQETQYF.

This clonotype was counted at least ten times. The genes are TRBV7-2 and TRBJ1-3, with TRBD1 as a possible D gene (6 bases). The CDR3 consists of 13 residues. V lost 4 bases to trimming and J lost 6 bases, with 10 bases between them. The V gene's germline CDR1 is SGHTA and CDR2 FQGNSA. As DNA, the CDR3 is TGTGCCAGCAGCTCAGACAGGCTAAACACCATATATTTT. It specifies CASSSDRLNTIYF.

This clonotype was seen more than once but under ten times. This chain uses TRBV20-1 with TRBJ2-3, with TRBD2 identical over 7 bases. V was clipped by 3 bases and J by 5 bases; unmatched bases: 5. Per the germline V gene, CDR1 is DFQATT and CDR2 is SNEGSKA (reference sequence). This CDR3 has 13 residues. DNA of the CDR3: TGCAGTGCTAGCGGGGGGTCGGGAGATACGCAGTATTTT. Its protein product is CSASGGSGDTQYF.

This chain joins TRBV27 and TRBJ2-7; D ambiguous. V shed 5 bases and J shed 7 bases, with 12 bases lying between them. This CDR3 region has 12 residues. Germline CDR1 reads MNHEY; CDR2 reads SMNVEV (reference sequence). The CDR3 loop reads CASSGALGEQYF. The CDR3 nucleotides read TGTGCCAGCAGTGGAGCCCTGGGGGAGCAGTACTTC.

Only a few counts were recorded for this clonotype. The rearrangement uses TRBV7-6 and TRBJ1-3, with 8 nucleotides matching TRBD1. Germline V gene sequence: CDR1 SGHVS, CDR2 FNYEAQ. This CDR3 comprises 15 residues. With V trimmed by 8 bases and J by 0 bases, 6 bases remained unmatched. The CDR3 coding sequence is TGTGCCAGCGGACCGGACAGGGACTCTGGAAACACCATATATTTT. Translation gives CASGPDRDSGNTIYF.

This clonotype came up many times. The chain uses TRBV12-3 or TRBV12-4 and TRBJ2-2; 7 bases map to TRBD1. Trimming cost V 6 bases and J 6 bases; bases outside gene matches: 7. The length of the CDR3 is 14 residues. The CDR3 sequence: CASRGQGVAGELFF. CDR3 DNA sequence: TGTGCCAGCAGAGGGCAGGGGGTGGCCGGGGAGCTGTTTTTT.

The chain recombines TRBV19 with TRBJ2-1; D is uncertain. The CDR3 covers 11 residues. Germline V gene sequence: CDR1 LNHDA, CDR2 SQIVND (reference sequence). Trimming removed 7 bases from V and 8 bases from J, with 9 bases in between. DNA of the CDR3: TGTGCCAGTATTTTTGGACATGAGCAGTTCTTC. It yields the protein CASIFGHEQFF.

Turning to this clonotype: This may be a read error: a much more frequent sequence differs by one nucleotide. The chain employs TRBV7-2 and TRBJ1-1; TRBD1 might be the D (6 bases). With 7 bases removed from V and 1 base from J, the gap between germline ends came to 16 bases. CDR3 size: 15 residues. Germline CDR1 is SGHTA and CDR2 is FQGNSA. CDR3 in DNA: TGTGCCAGCACCCAGAGGACAGTAACGAACACTGAAGCTTTCTTT. Its protein product is CASTQRTVTNTEAFF.

This clonotype occurred many times. This chain uses TRBV28 with TRBJ1-5; maybe TRBD1 (6 bases). The CDR3 extends over 15 amino acids. Germline V lookup: CDR1 MDHEN, CDR2 SYDVKM. Trimming left V 3 bases short and J 3 bases short, with 12 bases between. The DNA for the CDR3 is TGTGCCAGCAGTTTCCCCAGGGGCCTCAATCAGCCCCAGCATTTT. This codes for CASSFPRGLNQPQHF.

This chain uses TRBV20-1 with TRBJ1-2; 9 nucleotides match TRBD1. Germline V gene sequence: CDR1 DFQATT, CDR2 SNEGSKA (reference sequence). The CDR3 loop spans 12 amino acids. CDR3 amino acids: CRPTQGAGGYTF. The DNA for the CDR3 is TGCAGACCTACACAGGGGGCGGGGGGCTACACCTTC.

This chain links TRBV28 with TRBJ2-3, with TRBD2 identical over 15 bases. The CDR3 is 19 residues long. Trimming removed 6 bases from V and 0 bases from J; junction bases left unmatched: 10. Germline V gene data show CDR1 as MDHEN and CDR2 as SYDVKM. DNA for the CDR3: TGTGCCAGCAGAACCGGGACTAGCGGGGGGTTCACTAGCACAGATACGCAGTATTTT. Protein: CASRTGTSGGFTSTDTQYF.

This clonotype turned up a few times. For the CDR3, the DNA is TGTGCCAGCAACCCACAGGGGAGCGGCTACGAGCAGTACTTC. Translation gives CASNPQGSGYEQYF. The V call is TRBV12-3 or TRBV12-4, the J call TRBJ2-7; the match to TRBD1 covers 7 bases. V lost 7 bases, J lost 3 bases, and 9 bases stayed unmatched. This CDR3 is 14 amino acids long.

The chain combines TRBV13 with TRBJ1-2; 8 positions agree with TRBD1. V gave up 4 bases and J gave up 7 bases; unmatched junction bases: 8. The CDR3 spans 14 residues. The V gene's germline CDR1 is PRHDT and CDR2 FYEKMQ (reference sequence). DNA of the CDR3: TGTGCCAGCAGCTACACCCTGGACAGGGTTGGCTACACCTTC. Residues: CASSYTLDRVGYTF.

The chain has TRBV29-1 and TRBJ2-5, with TRBD1 matching 7 bases. The J segment lost 5 bases and the V segment lost 6 bases, leaving 3 bases of the junction unmatched. Germline V gene lookup returns CDR1 SQVTM and CDR2 ANQGSEA. This CDR3 is 11 amino acids long. This CDR3 reads CSVEDRETQYF. The DNA of the CDR3 is TGCAGCGTGGAGGACAGGGAGACCCAGTACTTC. Variable domain in full (rest from reference TRBV29-1 and TRBJ2-5): SAVISQKPSRDICQRGTSLTIQCQVDSQVTMMFWYRQQPGQSLTLIATANQGSEATYESGFVIDKFPISRPNLTFSTLTVSNMSPEDSSIYLCSVEDRETQYFGPGTRLLVL.

This clonotype was detected a few times. This chain joins TRBV7-4 and TRBJ2-7; the match to TRBD1 covers 8 bases. The ends lost 5 bases at V and 4 bases at J; junction bases unmatched: 13. CDR3 length: 16 amino acids. Germline CDR1 and CDR2: SGHVT and SQSDAQ. This chain's CDR3 is CASSPIPDREFYEQYF. CDR3 bases: TGTGCCAGCAGCCCCATCCCGGACAGGGAATTTTACGAGCAGTACTTC.

The genes are TRBV28 and TRBJ1-1; tentative D call: TRBD1 (5 bases). The ends were cut back, 3 bases at V and 0 bases at J, with 11 bases in the middle. The CDR3 has 15 amino acids. CDR1 and CDR2 from the germline V gene are MDHEN and SYDVKM. CDR3: CASSFGHSMNTEAFF. Written as DNA, the CDR3 is TGTGCCAGCAGTTTTGGACATTCGATGAACACTGAAGCTTTCTTT.

Comments on this clonotype: In this CDR3 the conserved last residue, phenylalanine or tryptophan, is missing, so a read error is likely. The chain uses TRBV6-6 and TRBJ2-1; 10 bases map to TRBD2. Germline V lookup: CDR1 MNHNY, CDR2 SVGAGI (reference sequence). This CDR3 comprises 16 residues. CDR3 nucleotide sequence: TGTCCCAGCAGTTACTCCCTGAGGCTAGCGGGGGCCGAGCAGTTCCTC. This gives the protein CPSSYSLRLAGAEQFL.

This clonotype has more than one count but fewer than ten. The chain is built from TRBV5-5 and TRBJ1-1; the D is unclear. CDR3 length equals 14 residues. Germline V lookup: CDR1 SGHKS, CDR2 YYEKEE (reference sequence). The V end was cut by 2 bases, the J end by 5 bases, with 13 bases between. This CDR3 is CASSFFQAGTEAFF. In DNA, the CDR3 is TGTGCCAGCAGCTTTTTTCAGGCTGGAACTGAAGCTTTCTTT.

At least ten counts were recorded for this clonotype. The chain couples TRBV2 to TRBJ2-3, with TRBD2 identical over 12 bases. Germline CDR1 and CDR2: SNHLY and FYNNEI. This CDR3 has 16 residues. The junction had 6 bases not matched to a gene; V was cut back by 4 bases and J by 4 bases. CDR3 DNA: TGTGCCAGCAGTGGACTAGCGGGGGCCCCGCCAGATACGCAGTATTTT. It translates to CASSGLAGAPPDTQYF.